Each of the 15 T cell receptor beta chains below was sequenced from the same sample in a study of blood T cell repertoires in COVID-19. Measured with immunoSEQ multiplex PCR; TCRdb has only the in-frame clones, and not every one. The sample has 250,000 or so clones; approximately 88% are singletons. Sequencing was performed on peripheral blood. The receptor set was obtained from a woman in her thirties with COVID-19, enrolled during active disease.

The chain couples TRBV4-3 to TRBJ2-3, with 7 bases aligning to TRBD2. V lost 1 base, J lost 0 bases, and 7 bases stayed unmatched. Germline lookup yields CDR1 LGHNA and CDR2 YSLEER. The length of the CDR3 is 17 residues. The CDR3 sequence is CASSQGGSGVSTDTQYF. CDR3 in DNA: TGCGCCAGCAGCCAAGGGGGAAGCGGGGTTAGCACAGATACGCAGTATTTT.

This clone was found once. This chain links TRBV29-1 with TRBJ2-3, with TRBD1 matching 9 bases. The CDR3 is made up of 16 amino acids. Germline CDR1 SQVTM, CDR2 ANQGSEA. Losses at the gene ends were 1 base for V and 0 bases for J; bases not matched to a gene: 5. The CDR3, as DNA: TGCAGCGTTGAAGGGGGACAGGGCCTTAGCACAGATACGCAGTATTTT. Translated, it gives CSVEGGQGLSTDTQYF.

The rearrangement uses TRBV2 and TRBJ1-6, with a weak D call TRBD1 (6 bases). The CDR3 sequence is 12 residues long. The germline V gene has CDR1 SNHLY and CDR2 FYNNEI. With 10 bases removed from V and 12 bases from J, the gap between germline ends came to 16 bases. The CDR3 here is CATSGAALPLHF. The CDR3 DNA reads as TGTGCCACCTCAGGGGCAGCTCTACCCCTCCACTTT. Variable domain in full (rest from reference TRBV2 and TRBJ1-6): EPEVTQTPSHQVTQMGQEVILRCVPISNHLYFYWYRQILGQKVEFLVSFYNNEISEKSEIFDDQFSVERPDGSNFTLKIRSTKLEDSAMYFCATSGAALPLHFGNGTRLTVT.

The chain has TRBV16 and TRBJ2-2; D perhaps matches TRBD2 (6 bases). CDR1 and CDR2 (germline): KGHSY, FQNENV. CDR3 length: 18 amino acids. The ends were cut back, 3 bases at V and 4 bases at J, with 21 bases in the middle. The CDR3 region has the DNA TGTGCCAGCAGCCACTCGCGCCGGGGCCCCGGGGGCACCGGGGAGCTGTTTTTT. This encodes CASSHSRRGPGGTGELFF. The full variable domain, with the rest looked up from reference TRBV16 and TRBJ2-2, is GEEVAQTPKHLVRGEGQKAKLYCAPIKGHSYVFWYQQVLKNEFKFLISFQNENVFDETGMPKERFSAKCLPNSPCSLEIQATKLEDSAVYFCASSHSRRGPGGTGELFFGEGSRLTVL.

The chain recombines TRBV5-8 with TRBJ2-7, with 9 positions matching TRBD1. This CDR3 comprises 17 residues. Looked up from germline, CDR1 is SGHTS and CDR2 is YDEGEE. Trimming took 0 bases from V and 1 from J; bases not matched to a gene: 8. CDR3 DNA sequence: TGTGCCAGCAGCTTGGAGGTGGTACAGGGGGCGTCCTACGAGCAGTACGTC. As protein: CASSLEVVQGASYEQYV.

DNA of the CDR3: TGTGCCAGCAGCCACCCAGGGGGCGGAGATACGCAGTATTTT. As protein: CASSHPGGGDTQYF. J is TRBJ2-3 and V is TRBV4-2; the match to TRBD1 covers 8 bases. The germline V gene has CDR1 LGHNA and CDR2 YNFKEQ. V dropped 3 bases and J dropped 5; count of bases not matched to a gene: 4. This CDR3 comprises 14 residues.

The rearrangement joins TRBV6-5 to TRBJ2-2, with TRBD2 matching 7 bases. This CDR3 is 14 amino acids long. V lost 11 bases to trimming and J lost 5 bases; unmatched junction nucleotides: 11. CDR1 and CDR2 from the germline V gene are MNHEY and SVGAGI. The CDR3 reads CAASSGGGTGELFF. CDR3 DNA sequence: TGTGCCGCAAGTTCGGGGGGAGGGACCGGGGAGCTGTTTTTT.

The chain combines TRBV2 with TRBJ1-6, with D unresolved. Trimming pared 2 bases from V and 9 bases from J, leaving 5 bases between. The V gene's germline CDR1 is SNHLY and CDR2 FYNNEI. The CDR3 spans 12 residues. The CDR3 protein is CASSENSSPLHF. CDR3 nucleotide sequence: TGTGCCAGCAGTGAAAACAGTTCACCCCTCCACTTT.

This chain uses TRBV5-1 with TRBJ2-5, with 8 bases fitting TRBD1. The CDR3 has 15 residues. Germline lookup yields CDR1 SGHRS and CDR2 YFSETQ. Trimming at V came to 4 bases and at J to 10 bases, leaving 15 bases not matched to a gene. CDR3 sequence reads: CASSNEGTGPSRQYF. In DNA, the CDR3 is TGCGCCAGCAGCAATGAGGGGACAGGCCCTAGCCGCCAGTACTTC.

This chain connects TRBV15 to TRBJ1-4; no clear D. The CDR3 runs 16 residues. Trimming pared 1 base from V and 1 base from J, leaving 10 bases between. In germline, CDR1 is LNHNV, CDR2 YYDKDF (reference sequence). The CDR3 DNA follows: TGTGCCACCAGCAGAGTAAAGCTTGGAACTAATGAAAAACTGTTTTTT. Amino acid sequence: CATSRVKLGTNEKLFF.

Only one count was recorded for this clone. The chain combines TRBV9 with TRBJ2-7, with D tentatively TRBD1 (6 bases). The CDR3 contains 14 residues. Germline CDR1 SGDLS, CDR2 YYNGEE. The V end lost 3 bases, the J end lost 2 bases, and 12 bases lay between the germline ends. In DNA form, the CDR3 reads TGTGCCAGCAGCGCCCAGACAGGTCCCTACGAGCAGTACTTC. Encoded protein: CASSAQTGPYEQYF.

The V call is TRBV7-8, the J call TRBJ1-5, with D possibly matching TRBD1 (5 bases). The CDR3 covers 17 residues. Germline CDR1 is SGHVS and CDR2 is FQNEAQ. V shed 1 base and J shed 1 base, with 14 bases lying between them. The CDR3 loop is CASSLVLPGQSNQPQHF. Here the CDR3 DNA reads TGTGCCAGCAGCTTAGTTCTTCCAGGGCAAAGCAATCAGCCCCAGCATTTT.

CDR3 sequence: CASSDTDRPSGANVLTF. The CDR3 region has the DNA TGTGCCAGCAGCGATACGGACAGGCCCTCTGGGGCCAACGTCCTGACTTTC. This chain uses TRBV6-2 or TRBV6-3 with TRBJ2-6, with 7 bases that match TRBD1. The CDR3 contains 17 residues. V trimming: 6 bases; J trimming: 0 bases; junction bases outside the gene matches: 8. Germline V gene sequence: CDR1 MNHEY, CDR2 SVGEGT.

This clone was recorded once. Here the CDR3 DNA reads TGTGCCAGCAGTTACTCGAATGAGGTGTTCGGCTACACCTTC. Protein sequence: CASSYSNEVFGYTF. The chain is built from TRBV6-2 or TRBV6-3 and TRBJ1-2, with no clear D. The germline V and J ends were trimmed by 0 bases and 8 bases, with 13 bases remaining between them. The CDR3 runs 14 residues. CDR1 is MNHEY, CDR2 SVGEGT, per germline.

J is TRBJ1-5 and V is TRBV19; D not certain. V lost 2 bases and J lost 0, with 11 bases in between. The CDR3 extends over 16 amino acids. The germline V gene encodes CDR1 LNHDA and CDR2 SQIVND (reference sequence). The CDR3 bases are TGTGCCAGTAGTATACGAGGCCGGGATAGCAATCAGCCCCAGCATTTT. Translation gives CASSIRGRDSNQPQHF.